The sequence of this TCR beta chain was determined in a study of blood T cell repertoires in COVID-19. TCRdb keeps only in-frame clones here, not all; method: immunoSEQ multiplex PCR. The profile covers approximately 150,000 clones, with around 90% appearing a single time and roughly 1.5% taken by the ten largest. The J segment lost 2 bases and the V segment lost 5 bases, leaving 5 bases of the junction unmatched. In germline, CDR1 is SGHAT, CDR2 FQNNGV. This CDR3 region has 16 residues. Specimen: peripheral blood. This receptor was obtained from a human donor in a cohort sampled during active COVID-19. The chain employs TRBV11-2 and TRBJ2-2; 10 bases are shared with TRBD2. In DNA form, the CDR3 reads TGTGCCAGCAGCGCATTAGCGGGGGGCAACACCGGGGAGCTGTTTTTT. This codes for CASSALAGGNTGELFF. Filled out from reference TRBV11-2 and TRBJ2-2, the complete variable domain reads EAGVAQSPRYKIIEKRQSVAFWCNPISGHATLYWYQQILGQGPKLLIQFQNNGVVDDSQLPKDRFSAERLKGVDSTLKIQPAKLEDSAVYLCASSALAGGNTGELFFGEGSRLTVL.